These 18 T cell receptor beta chains were all obtained from the same sample, sequenced in a study of shared clonotypes between healthy human individuals. TCRdb's copy holds only in-frame clones and misses some; the assay was immunoSEQ multiplex PCR. The table lists 2,500,000 or so clones, under 95% of them singletons. Material: naive CD4+ T cells from PBMCs. Noted subset: CD45RA+ positively selected. These receptors all stem from a man in his late teens or twenties in good health. Some clones in this sample may be carry-over from other donors' samples.

The chain has TRBV14 and TRBJ1-3; D remains ambiguous. The V and J ends lost 1 base and 7 bases respectively, with 5 bases between them. Germline assignment: CDR1 SGHDN and CDR2 FVKESK. The CDR3 has 12 amino acids. Written as DNA, the CDR3 is TGTGCCAGCAGCCAAGTCCGTAACACCATATATTTT. Translating gives CASSQVRNTIYF.

J is TRBJ2-7 and V is TRBV4-1; D not certain. CDR3 length: 15 residues. Germline values: CDR1 MGHRA, CDR2 YSYEKL. Trimming pared 0 bases from V and 5 bases from J, leaving 14 bases between. The CDR3 DNA reads TGCGCCAGCAGCCAAGAGCAGAGAACGGCCGACGAGCAGTACTTC. Its translation: CASSQEQRTADEQYF.

This clone turned up a few times. Additional DNA sequences in this sample encode the identical CDR3. This chain joins TRBV30 and TRBJ1-5; unclear D gene. Trimming took off 0 bases at V and 4 bases at J, with 7 bases between the two ends. The CDR3 is made up of 13 amino acids. Germline CDR1 reads GTSNPN; CDR2 reads SVGIG (reference sequence). The CDR3 here is CAWSVRGNQPQHF. For the CDR3, the DNA is TGTGCCTGGAGTGTACGGGGAAATCAGCCCCAGCATTTT.

This CDR3 reads CASGFRRQRHSASTDTQYF. CDR3 coding DNA: TGTGCCAGCGGGTTTCGACGACAGAGGCACTCAGCTAGCACAGATACGCAGTATTTT. This sequence joins TRBV7-9 and TRBJ2-3; D might be TRBD1 (5 bases). Per the germline V gene, CDR1 is SEHNR and CDR2 is FQNEAQ (reference sequence). CDR3 length: 19 residues. Trimming cost V 8 bases and J 0 bases, with 27 bases left between them.

The chain joins TRBV28 to TRBJ1-5, with D perhaps TRBD1 (6 bases). This CDR3 is built from 19 residues. CDR1 and CDR2 from the germline V gene are MDHEN and SYDVKM. Between the trimmed V and J ends, which lost 0 bases and 0 bases, there was a span of 18 bases. The CDR3 sequence is CASSLWGGGQTYSNQPQHF. In DNA, the CDR3 is TGTGCCAGCAGTTTATGGGGAGGTGGACAGACCTATAGCAATCAGCCCCAGCATTTT. Supplemented by reference TRBV28 and TRBJ1-5, the full variable domain reads DVKVTQSSRYLVKRTGEKVFLECVQDMDHENMFWYRQDPGLGLRLIYFSYDVKMKEKGDIPEGYSVSREKKERFSLILESASTNQTSMYLCASSLWGGGQTYSNQPQHFGDGTRLSIL.

In this sample, this clone turned up once. The chain carries TRBV2 and TRBJ2-3; no firm D call. This CDR3 is built from 13 residues. Trimming cost V 6 bases and J 6 bases, with 13 bases left between them. CDR1 and CDR2 from the germline V gene are SNHLY and FYNNEI. The CDR3 is CASRTARADTQYF. Written as DNA, the CDR3 is TGTGCCAGCAGGACCGCTCGGGCGGATACGCAGTATTTT.

The V gene is TRBV18, the J gene TRBJ1-1; D remains unclear. V lost 3 bases and J lost 5, with 16 bases in between. The CDR3 totals 15 residues. The germline V gene has CDR1 KGHSH and CDR2 LQKENI. CDR3 bases: TGTGCCAGCTCACCCTGGCCGTTTCTGAGTACTGAAGCTTTCTTT. Translated: CASSPWPFLSTEAFF. The full variable domain, its missing parts supplied by reference TRBV18 and TRBJ1-1, is NAGVMQNPRHLVRRRGQEARLRCSPMKGHSHVYWYRQLPEEGLKFMVYLQKENIIDESGMPKERFSAEFPKEGPSILRIQQVVRGDSAAYFCASSPWPFLSTEAFFGQGTRLTVV.

The V gene is TRBV27, the J gene TRBJ1-4, with D possibly TRBD1 on 5 matching bases. The CDR3 runs to 15 residues. Trimming took 4 bases from V and 7 from J, leaving 16 bases between them. CDR1 MNHEY and CDR2 SMNVEV come from the germline V gene (reference sequence). The CDR3 DNA is TGTGCCAGCAGTTCTTCTGGGGGTCAGAGTGAAAAACTGTTTTTT. Its protein is CASSSSGGQSEKLFF.

The chain couples TRBV19 to TRBJ1-3; D perhaps matches TRBD1 (5 bases). The V gene's germline CDR1 is LNHDA and CDR2 SQIVND (reference sequence). The CDR3 consists of 16 residues. Trimming cost V 9 bases and J 2 bases, with 20 bases left between them. CDR3 amino acids: CASSPGASWPGNTIYF. Written as DNA, the CDR3 is TGTGCCAGCAGCCCCGGGGCCTCCTGGCCTGGAAACACCATATATTTT. Together with reference TRBV19 and TRBJ1-3, the CDR3 gives the full variable domain: DGGITQSPKYLFRKEGQNVTLSCEQNLNHDAMYWYRQDPGQGLRLIYYSQIVNDFQKGDIAEGYSVSREKKESFPLTVTSAQKNPTAFYLCASSPGASWPGNTIYFGEGSWLTVV.

The chain is built from TRBV10-3 and TRBJ2-7, with TRBD2 identical over 8 bases. The CDR3 spans 15 residues. The germline gives CDR1 ENHRY, CDR2 SYGVKD. V shed 11 bases, J shed 0 bases, and the junction held 12 bases outside the gene matches. The CDR3 loop is CAPQTTSDHSYEQYF. CDR3 sequence (DNA): TGTGCCCCCCAGACGACTAGCGATCACTCCTACGAGCAGTACTTC.

The chain uses TRBV18 and TRBJ1-1; TRBD1 might be the D (5 bases). Trimming stripped 3 bases from V and 1 base from J, with 15 bases between. The CDR3 contains 16 residues. Germline values: CDR1 KGHSH, CDR2 LQKENI. The CDR3 protein is CASSPPLPTGNTEAFF. CDR3 in DNA: TGTGCCAGCTCACCGCCTCTCCCTACAGGGAACACTGAAGCTTTCTTT.

The sample holds one count of this clone. V usage is TRBV5-1 and J usage is TRBJ2-7; 8 bases fit TRBD2. Germline V lookup: CDR1 SGHRS, CDR2 YFSETQ. CDR3 length: 15 amino acids. V lost 0 bases to trimming and J lost 5 bases; unmatched junction nucleotides: 7. The chain's CDR3 is CASSLEGSGTDEQYF. CDR3 nucleotides: TGCGCCAGCAGCTTGGAGGGTAGCGGGACCGACGAGCAGTACTTC.

As DNA, the CDR3 is TGTGCCAGCAAAAACCAGGGGGCCATTGAAGAGCAGTACTTC. Its protein is CASKNQGAIEEQYF. The genes are TRBV2 and TRBJ2-7, with 8 bases aligning to TRBD1. V was clipped by 7 bases and J by 7 bases; unmatched bases: 12. Germline values: CDR1 SNHLY, CDR2 FYNNEI. The CDR3 consists of 14 residues. Filled out from reference TRBV2 and TRBJ2-7, the complete variable domain reads EPEVTQTPSHQVTQMGQEVILRCVPISNHLYFYWYRQILGQKVEFLVSFYNNEISEKSEIFDDQFSVERPDGSNFTLKIRSTKLEDSAMYFCASKNQGAIEEQYFGPGTRLTVT.

The chain combines TRBV4-1 with TRBJ2-1, with 8 bases lining up with TRBD1. Trimming at V came to 3 bases and at J to 6 bases, leaving 10 bases not matched to a gene. In germline, CDR1 is MGHRA, CDR2 YSYEKL. This CDR3 has 16 residues. The CDR3 sequence is CASSHPSRDRINEQFF. DNA of the CDR3: TGCGCCAGCAGCCACCCAAGCCGGGACAGGATCAATGAGCAGTTCTTC.

A word on this clone: Other DNA sequences in the same sample also yield this CDR3. The chain uses TRBV7-2 and TRBJ2-7; D is ambiguous. V dropped 5 bases and J dropped 2 bases, with 10 bases sitting between them. Germline lookup yields CDR1 SGHTA and CDR2 FQGNSA. The length of the CDR3 is 13 residues. The CDR3: CASSLRRTYEQYF. The CDR3 nucleotides read TGTGCCAGCAGCCTTCGACGGACCTACGAGCAGTACTTC. Variable domain in full (rest from reference TRBV7-2 and TRBJ2-7): GAGVSQSPSNKVTEKGKDVELRCDPISGHTALYWYRQSLGQGLEFLIYFQGNSAPDKSGLPSDRFSAERTGGSVSTLTIQRTQQEDSAVYLCASSLRRTYEQYFGPGTRLTVT.

The chain recombines TRBV5-1 with TRBJ2-5; 15 nucleotides agree with TRBD2. The CDR3 consists of 16 residues. V trimming: 3 bases; J trimming: 5 bases; junction bases outside the gene matches: 5. Germline V gene data show CDR1 as SGHRS and CDR2 as YFSETQ. The chain's CDR3 is CASSYGLAGGPETQYF. The DNA for the CDR3 is TGCGCCAGCAGCTACGGACTAGCGGGAGGGCCGGAGACCCAGTACTTC.

CDR3: CASTPKTGTGGTQYF. CDR3 nucleotides: TGTGCCAGTACACCTAAAACCGGGACAGGGGGGACCCAGTACTTC. V and J are TRBV2 and TRBJ2-5; 11 nucleotides match TRBD1. V lost 9 bases to trimming and J lost 7 bases; unmatched junction nucleotides: 13. Germline CDR1 SNHLY, CDR2 FYNNEI. CDR3 length equals 15 residues.

With regard to this clone: The sample carries other DNA sequences with the same CDR3. J is TRBJ1-5 and V is TRBV2; no clear D gene. This CDR3 has 12 residues. V lost 8 bases and J lost 0, with 5 bases in between. Germline CDR1 is SNHLY and CDR2 is FYNNEI. The CDR3 sequence is CASRGSNQPQHF. In nucleotides, the CDR3 is TGTGCCAGCCGGGGTAGCAATCAGCCCCAGCATTTT.